A selection of T cell receptor beta chains follows, all from one sample in a study of beta chain features in type 1 diabetes. Clones were sequenced by immunoSEQ multiplex PCR, and TCRdb holds only the in-frame ones, with some missing. The profile shows roughly 160,000 clones, around 7.8% of them singletons. The sample was central memory CD4+ T cells from blood. The receptors were sampled from a woman between 35 and 50 years old with type 1 diabetes. The CDR3 runs from the conserved cysteine through the conserved F or W. A D gene is named only where the DNA matches it firmly. For some rows the clone size is stated as once, few or many, or as a class when expanded; others skip it.

cdr3_nt cdr3_aa clone_size d_call j_call v_call
TGTGCCAGTAGTACGGAGGGGGCCCCCGGATTCAATCAGCCCCAGCATTTT CASSTEGAPGFNQPQHF NA TRBD1 TRBJ1-5 TRBV19
TGTGCCAGCAGCTTAATCCGGGAGTACGCAGATACGCAGTATTTT CASSLIREYADTQYF NA NA TRBJ2-3 TRBV7-2
TGCGCCAGCAGTTCTGGAGGCCCAAGGAACACTGAAGCTTTCTTT CASSSGGPRNTEAFF few NA TRBJ1-1 TRBV23-1
TGTGCCAGCAGTGGAATCACAGCTTACTATGGCTACACCTTC CASSGITAYYGYTF NA NA TRBJ1-2 TRBV2
TGTGCCAGCAGCGGGGGAGCGGGAGTCATCAATGAGCAGTTCTTC CASSGGAGVINEQFF many TRBD2 TRBJ2-1 TRBV9
TGTGCCAGCAGCTTGCGGCCAGGGGGCACTTCACCCCTCCACTTT CASSLRPGGTSPLHF NA TRBD1 TRBJ1-6 TRBV5-6
TGCGCCAGCCGGACCGGGGCAACTAATGAAAAACTGTTTTTT CASRTGATNEKLFF NA NA TRBJ1-4 TRBV5-1
TGTGCCAGCAGCAAGAGTAATTCACCCCTCCACTTT CASSKSNSPLHF NA NA TRBJ1-6 TRBV6-5
TGTGCCAGCAGCCCGCTTCGAGCACAGGGAAACATTCAGTACTTC CASSPLRAQGNIQYF NA NA TRBJ2-4 TRBV7-2
TGCAGTGCTAGACAGGGGTATGGCTACACCTTC CSARQGYGYTF many NA TRBJ1-2 TRBV20-1
TGTGCCAGCAGCCAATCAAGGGGATCGGAAAAACTGTTTTTT CASSQSRGSEKLFF few NA TRBJ1-4 TRBV16
TGCAGCGTTGATGCCGGGGCTCGCGGGGGAGCTTTCTTT CSVDAGARGGAFF few NA TRBJ1-1 TRBV29-1
TGTGCCAGCACGGTCAGCGCCTCGAACACCGGGGAGCTGTTTTTT CASTVSASNTGELFF few NA TRBJ2-2 TRBV7-6
TGTGCCAGCAGCTTAATAGAGACAGAGGACACTGAAGCTTTCTTT CASSLIETEDTEAFF few NA TRBJ1-1 TRBV7-8
TGTGCCAGCAGCTTGGAGGGAGGCACCGGGGAGCTGTTTTTT CASSLEGGTGELFF NA NA TRBJ2-2 TRBV5-4
TGTGCCAGCAGCCCAGGGCTGGATACGCAGTATTTT CASSPGLDTQYF few NA TRBJ2-3 TRBV7-6
TGCGCCAGCAGCTTGGAAGGAGGGCGAGAGCAGTACTTC CASSLEGGREQYF NA NA TRBJ2-7 TRBV5-1
TGTGCCAGCAGTGAGAGACAGGGTGGGAGTCAGCCCCAGCATTTT CASSERQGGSQPQHF NA TRBD1 TRBJ1-5 TRBV27
TGCGCCAGCAGCCAAGATTATAGTCAGCCCCAGCATTTT CASSQDYSQPQHF few NA TRBJ1-5 TRBV4-3
TGTGCCAGTAGTGGGTCCGGGACTATCATCGGGGAGCAGTTCTTC CASSGSGTIIGEQFF few TRBD2 TRBJ2-1 TRBV19
TGTGCCAGCAGCTTAGGAGCAGCCGGGACTGAAGCTTTCTTT CASSLGAAGTEAFF few NA TRBJ1-1 TRBV7-2
TGCGCCAGCAAAGTGGCACAGCCTAATGAAAAACTGTTTTTT CASKVAQPNEKLFF few NA TRBJ1-4 TRBV5-1
TGCGCCAGCAGTTCGGGACAGGTCGAAGGGTATGGCTACACCTTC CASSSGQVEGYGYTF few TRBD1 TRBJ1-2 TRBV5-1
TGCAGCGTTGCCGGGGGAGCAAGTGAAAAACTGTTTTTT CSVAGGASEKLFF few NA TRBJ1-4 TRBV29-1
TGTGCCAGCAGCTTAGAGACTAGCGGGGGCTCGGATACGCAGTATTTT CASSLETSGGSDTQYF few TRBD2 TRBJ2-3 TRBV7-9
TGTGCCTCACTACATCCGGCGAACACTGAAGCTTTCTTT CASLHPANTEAFF NA NA TRBJ1-1 TRBV28
TGTGCCAGCAGCTTAGGAGGGCGTCGGAATCAGCCCCAGCATTTT CASSLGGRRNQPQHF NA NA TRBJ1-5 TRBV7-2
TGTGCCAGCAGTTTAGCGGGAAACTACGAGCAGTACTTC CASSLAGNYEQYF NA NA TRBJ2-7 TRBV28
TGTGCCAGCAGTTTACAGGCAGGGGGCTCCTACGAGCAGTACTTC CASSLQAGGSYEQYF few TRBD1 TRBJ2-7 TRBV27
TGTGCCAGCAGCCAAGCATTTTGGGACAGAGGCACCGGGGAGCTGTTTTTT CASSQAFWDRGTGELFF NA TRBD1 TRBJ2-2 TRBV14
TGTGCCAGCAGCTTCGGCGGGAGGGGGTACGAGCAGTACTTC CASSFGGRGYEQYF few TRBD2 TRBJ2-7 TRBV7-9
TGTGCCATCAGTAAAGGGGTCGAGCAGTACTTC CAISKGVEQYF few NA TRBJ2-7 TRBV10-3
TGTGCCAGCATGGACAGCCCTAATCAGCCCCAGCATTTT CASMDSPNQPQHF few NA TRBJ1-5 TRBV2
TGCAGCGTTGCGCTCGGGGAAAAACTGTTTTTT CSVALGEKLFF few NA TRBJ1-4 TRBV29-1
TGTGCCAGCAGTTTAGACGGCTGGGGGGGGAGCGGGTACAATGAGCAGTTCTTC CASSLDGWGGSGYNEQFF few TRBD2 TRBJ2-1 TRBV27
TGCGCCAGCAGCCAAGATCCCGGACAGGGTGGGTACGAGCAGTACTTC CASSQDPGQGGYEQYF few TRBD1 TRBJ2-7 TRBV4-3
TGTGCCAGCAGCCCCGGGACATTCTCCTACGAGCAGTACTTC CASSPGTFSYEQYF few NA TRBJ2-7 TRBV7-2